A selection of T cell receptor beta chains follows, all from one sample in a study of early T cells in non-severe SARS-CoV-2 infection. TCRdb processed the 5' RACE reads anew with MiXCR; each CDR3 protein has one entry. The sample lists about 58,000 distinct CDR3 sequences, over 9.5% seen once, with more than 7.5% in the top ten. Sequencing used whole blood. The receptors derive from an adult who was a healthcare worker with PCR-confirmed SARS-CoV-2 infection or an uninfected control (not recorded which). Both conserved end residues are part of each CDR3. Fields, in order: J gene, clone size, V gene, CDR3 protein. Rows give clone size only sometimes, using once, few, many, or a class for an expanded clone.

>TRBJ2-1|-|TRBV28
CASSLLGTSGASSYNEQFF
>TRBJ2-1|many|TRBV7-6
CASSRLSGGINNEQFF
>TRBJ1-3|-|TRBV10-3
CAISQVSGNTIYF
>TRBJ2-3|few|TRBV20-1
CSARALAGGNTDTQYF
>TRBJ2-7|many|TRBV6-2/TRBV6-3
CASSRSYEQYF
>TRBJ1-1|few|TRBV7-6
CASSQSDILIEAFF
>TRBJ1-5|many|TRBV7-2
CASSLGTSNQPQHF
>TRBJ2-7|many|TRBV20-1
CSARLTSGGAPEQYF
>TRBJ1-1|-|TRBV4-2
CASSQERKTETEAFF
>TRBJ2-4|few|TRBV7-2
CASSLVQGNGENIQYF
>TRBJ1-1|few|TRBV27
CASKQNTEAFF
>TRBJ1-2|-|TRBV30
CAWSGDGYGYTF
>TRBJ1-1|-|TRBV5-6
CASSFTGDTEAFF
>TRBJ2-5|-|TRBV6-2/TRBV6-3
CATSILPVWTRYF
>TRBJ2-5|-|TRBV4-1
CASSLIPGTSGDVETQYF
>TRBJ1-2|many|TRBV29-1
CSVVLGLGGYTF
>TRBJ2-1|many|TRBV3-1
CASSQVGTIINEQFF
>TRBJ1-4|many|TRBV19
CASTGGTVWEKLFF
>TRBJ1-4|many|TRBV27
CASRGPLWGEKLFF
>TRBJ1-2|many|TRBV27
CASSLSPPRLGSSYGYTF
>TRBJ2-3|-|TRBV19
CASSISVQGTDTQYF
>TRBJ2-3|many|TRBV7-2
CASSRNLAGVSDTQYF
>TRBJ2-5|-|TRBV11-2
CASSLLSGTAYQETQYF
>TRBJ2-4|many|TRBV20-1
CSARAPIGQGMPLAKNIQYF
>TRBJ1-1|many|TRBV30
CAWSVGSFKLEAFF
>TRBJ2-7|-|TRBV29-1
CSVEDRGRSYEQYF
>TRBJ2-1|many|TRBV29-1
CSGEYNEQFF
>TRBJ1-2|many|TRBV9
CASSPRQGGRYGYTF
>TRBJ2-7|-|TRBV12-3/TRBV12-4
CASSFEGEKYF
>TRBJ2-6|few|TRBV7-9
CASSPTRGGAISGANVLTF
>TRBJ2-2|few|TRBV4-2
CASSHPPSGGYTGELFF
>TRBJ2-5|few|TRBV29-1
CSVAPRVQETQYF
>TRBJ1-1|few|TRBV29-1
CSVGGGLNTEAFF
>TRBJ1-6|few|TRBV20-1
CSAYRGSSPLHF
>TRBJ1-1|once|TRBV7-8
CASSLAVGWNTEAFF
>TRBJ2-5|-|TRBV5-4
CASSLIGAQETQYF
>TRBJ1-4|-|TRBV2
CASRDRGREKLFF
>TRBJ2-1|-|TRBV7-6
CASSLSSGWGSVYNEQFF
>TRBJ1-6|few|TRBV18
CASTTGTGGSPLHF
>TRBJ2-7|-|TRBV6-1
CASSFGTGQDEQYF
>TRBJ2-7|many|TRBV27
CASSRTGGTYEQYF
>TRBJ2-5|few|TRBV28
CASRTGQGQETQYF
>TRBJ2-5|-|TRBV29-1
CSVRLSGGKETQYF
>TRBJ2-7|-|TRBV6-5
CASSPTGPSYEQYF
>TRBJ1-2|-|TRBV7-2
CASSSDSLAYGYTF
>TRBJ2-7|-|TRBV21-1
CVSVKDEQYF
>TRBJ1-1|-|TRBV14
CASSQRLQTTNPKHVAFF
>TRBJ1-1|few|TRBV20-1
CSATGQGVTEAFF
>TRBJ2-5|many|TRBV5-1
CASSLVQGRSETQYF
>TRBJ1-2|-|TRBV7-2
CASSSDRRGYTF
>TRBJ2-5|many|TRBV15
CATSRDPGQGKTQYF
>TRBJ1-2|-|TRBV13
CASSFIPGQGLDGYTF
>TRBJ2-7|many|TRBV7-9
CASSPDKQGGEQYF
>TRBJ2-2|few|TRBV29-1
CSGVEGPTGELFF
>TRBJ2-3|few|TRBV29-1
CSVEVGATDTQYF
>TRBJ2-1|-|TRBV7-9
CASSLWPEGLSYNEQFF
>TRBJ2-1|-|TRBV7-2
CASSLTAGGGYEQFF
>TRBJ2-1|many|TRBV9
CASSPQGSGGEQFF